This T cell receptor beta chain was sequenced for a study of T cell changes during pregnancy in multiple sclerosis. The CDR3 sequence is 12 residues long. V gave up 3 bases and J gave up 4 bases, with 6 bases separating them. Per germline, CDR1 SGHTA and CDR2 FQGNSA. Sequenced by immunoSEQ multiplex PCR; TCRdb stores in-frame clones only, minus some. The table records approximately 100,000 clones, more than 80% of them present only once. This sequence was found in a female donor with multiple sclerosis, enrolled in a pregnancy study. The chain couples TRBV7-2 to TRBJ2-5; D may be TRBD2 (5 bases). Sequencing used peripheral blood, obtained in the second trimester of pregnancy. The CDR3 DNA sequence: TGTGCCAGCAGCTTCCGGGGAGAGACCCAGTACTTC. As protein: CASSFRGETQYF. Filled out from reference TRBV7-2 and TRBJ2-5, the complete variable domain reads GAGVSQSPSNKVTEKGKDVELRCDPISGHTALYWYRQSLGQGLEFLIYFQGNSAPDKSGLPSDRFSAERTGGSVSTLTIQRTQQEDSAVYLCASSFRGETQYFGPGTRLLVL.